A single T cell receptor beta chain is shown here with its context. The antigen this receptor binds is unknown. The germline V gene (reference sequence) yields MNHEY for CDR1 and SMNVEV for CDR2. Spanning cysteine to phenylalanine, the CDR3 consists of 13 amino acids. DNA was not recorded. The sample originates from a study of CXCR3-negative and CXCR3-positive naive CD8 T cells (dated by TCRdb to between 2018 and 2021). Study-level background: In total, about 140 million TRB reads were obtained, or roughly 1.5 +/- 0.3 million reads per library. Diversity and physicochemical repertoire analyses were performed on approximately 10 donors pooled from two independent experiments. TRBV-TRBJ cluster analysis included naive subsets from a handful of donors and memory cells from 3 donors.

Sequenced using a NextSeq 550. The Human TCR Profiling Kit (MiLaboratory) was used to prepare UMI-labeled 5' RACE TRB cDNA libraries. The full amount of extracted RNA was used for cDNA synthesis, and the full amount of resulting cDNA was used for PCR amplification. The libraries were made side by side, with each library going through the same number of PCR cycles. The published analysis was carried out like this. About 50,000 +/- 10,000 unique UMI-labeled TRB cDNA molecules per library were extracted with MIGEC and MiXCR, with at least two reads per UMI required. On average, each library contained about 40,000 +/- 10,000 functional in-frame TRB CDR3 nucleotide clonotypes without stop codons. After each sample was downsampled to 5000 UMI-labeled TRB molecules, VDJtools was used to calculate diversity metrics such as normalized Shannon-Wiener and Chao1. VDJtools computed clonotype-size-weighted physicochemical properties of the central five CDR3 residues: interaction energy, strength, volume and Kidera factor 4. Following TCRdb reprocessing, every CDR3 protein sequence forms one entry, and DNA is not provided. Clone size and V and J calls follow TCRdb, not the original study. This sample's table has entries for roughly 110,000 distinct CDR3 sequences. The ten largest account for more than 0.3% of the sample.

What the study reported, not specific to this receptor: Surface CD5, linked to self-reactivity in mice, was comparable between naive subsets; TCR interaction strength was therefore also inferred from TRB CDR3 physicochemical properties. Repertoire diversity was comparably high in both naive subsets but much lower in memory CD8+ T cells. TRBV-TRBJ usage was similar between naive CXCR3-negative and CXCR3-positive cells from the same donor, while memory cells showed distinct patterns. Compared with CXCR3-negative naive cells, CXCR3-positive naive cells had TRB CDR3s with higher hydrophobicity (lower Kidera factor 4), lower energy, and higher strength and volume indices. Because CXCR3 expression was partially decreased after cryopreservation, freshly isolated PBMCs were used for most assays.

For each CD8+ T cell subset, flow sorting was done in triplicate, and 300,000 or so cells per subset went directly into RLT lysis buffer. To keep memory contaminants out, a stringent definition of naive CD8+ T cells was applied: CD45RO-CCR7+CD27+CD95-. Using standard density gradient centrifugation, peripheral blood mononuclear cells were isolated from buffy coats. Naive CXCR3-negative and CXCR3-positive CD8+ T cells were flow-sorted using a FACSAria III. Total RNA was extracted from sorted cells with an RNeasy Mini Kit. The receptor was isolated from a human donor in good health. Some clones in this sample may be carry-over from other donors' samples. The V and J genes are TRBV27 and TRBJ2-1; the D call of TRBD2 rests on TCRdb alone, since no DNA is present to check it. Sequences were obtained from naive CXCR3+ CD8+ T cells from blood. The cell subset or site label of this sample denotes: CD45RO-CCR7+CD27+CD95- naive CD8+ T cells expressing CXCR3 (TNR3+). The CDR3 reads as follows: CASRSGGNNEQFF.